Below are 6 T cell receptor beta chains sequenced from a single sample in a study of blood T cells in healthy people across ages (dated by TCRdb to about 2015). Libraries came from 5' RACE. Sequencing took place on an Illumina HiSeq 2500. A second PCR of about 6 to 12 cycles was run with a J-beta primer mix and a sample-barcoded 5' primer. TCRdb handled the public reads itself, with Q25 trimming in fastp and clone calling in MiXCR, and kept productive beta chains. Identical CDR3 protein sequences are pooled into one entry, listed with their most common genes and DNA. The table for this sample lists hundreds of thousands of distinct CDR3 sequences; 45% to 65% of them were counted only once. Clones ranked in the top ten supply about two fifths of the sample. The specimen sequenced was blood. All receptors come from a man between 60 and 75 years old in good health.

This chain links TRBV6-5 with TRBJ2-5; D is unclear. Trimming cost V 7 bases and J 0 bases, with 9 bases left between them. CDR3 size: 13 residues. Germline V gene sequence: CDR1 MNHEY, CDR2 SVGAGI. CDR3 amino acids: CASNTVHQETQYF. Written as DNA, the CDR3 is TGTGCCAGCAATACGGTGCACCAAGAGACCCAGTACTTC.

V is TRBV20-1 and J is TRBJ2-7; perhaps TRBD1 as D (5 bases). CDR1 DFQATT and CDR2 SNEGSKA come from the germline V gene (reference sequence). Between the trimmed V and J ends, which lost 3 bases and 1 base, there was a span of 7 bases. This CDR3 spans 12 amino acids. CDR3 nucleotide sequence: TGCAGTGCTAGGGCAGGGTCCTACGAGCAGTACTTC. It yields the protein CSARAGSYEQYF.

This clonotype occurred a few times. V is TRBV7-2 and J is TRBJ2-6; D gene uncertain. Germline V gene data show CDR1 as SGHTA and CDR2 as FQGNSA. With 0 bases removed from V and 0 bases from J, the gap between germline ends came to 12 bases. The CDR3 sequence is 18 residues long. CDR3 in amino acids: CASSLAAVMGSGANVLTF. The CDR3 DNA reads as TGTGCCAGCAGCTTAGCTGCGGTGATGGGCTCTGGGGCCAACGTCCTGACTTTC. Supplemented by reference TRBV7-2 and TRBJ2-6, the full variable domain reads GAGVSQSPSNKVTEKGKDVELRCDPISGHTALYWYRQSLGQGLEFLIYFQGNSAPDKSGLPSDRFSAERTGGSVSTLTIQRTQQEDSAVYLCASSLAAVMGSGANVLTFGAGSRLTVL.

Many counts were recorded for this clonotype. The chain combines TRBV3-1 with TRBJ1-2; no firm D call. Trimming removed 0 bases from V and 8 bases from J, with 16 bases in between. Germline V gene sequence: CDR1 LGHDT, CDR2 YNNKEL (reference sequence). The CDR3 contains 15 residues. The CDR3 DNA is TGTGCCAGCAGCCAAGATCCGGGCAGGCCCATCGGCTACACCTTC. This sequence encodes CASSQDPGRPIGYTF.

This chain links TRBV9 with TRBJ2-4; D not resolved. This CDR3 is built from 13 residues. The germline V gene encodes CDR1 SGDLS and CDR2 YYNGEE. V lost 4 bases, J lost 13 bases, and 18 bases lay in between. The CDR3 nucleotides are TGTGCCAGCAGCTATTCAATTCGGGCGGAGCAGTACTTC. Protein product: CASSYSIRAEQYF.

The rearrangement uses TRBV10-2 and TRBJ2-7, with a tentative D call TRBD2 (6 bases). The CDR3 totals 13 residues. Trimming removed 3 bases at V and 5 bases at J, with 11 bases between. Germline loops: CDR1 WSHSY, CDR2 SAAADI. This CDR3 is CASSDSGGDEQYF. The CDR3, as DNA: TGCGCCAGCAGTGACTCGGGCGGGGACGAGCAGTACTTC.